This TCR beta chain was retrieved from a study of blood T cell repertoires in COVID-19. Study at large: Donors in the United States, Italy and Spain gave samples during acute or convalescent COVID-19. PBMCs, B-cell-depleted T cells, or T cells provided the cDNA or gDNA that made up the material.

V lost 5 bases to trimming and J lost 0 bases, with 5 bases between them. The CDR3 totals 12 residues. How the authors handled the data: Estimation of nucleated cell counts was performed using reference gene primer amplification. TCRdb keeps only in-frame clones here, not all; method: immunoSEQ multiplex PCR. Clonal size and the V and J genes are those of that table, whereas D and trimming came from the DNA. The sample shows approximately 360,000 clones, around 90% of them seen only once. The rearrangement links TRBV12-3 or TRBV12-4 to TRBJ2-7, with D unresolved. The source material was peripheral blood. The clonotype was recovered from a man aged 18 to 35 with active or convalescent COVID-19. CDR3 sequence: CASSAHSYEQYF. CDR3 DNA sequence: TGTGCCAGCAGTGCGCACTCCTACGAGCAGTACTTC.